This T cell receptor beta chain is from a study of STAT5B mutations in CD4+ large granular lymphocyte leukemia (dated 2022 in TCRdb). Broadly, across the study: Among healthy controls, the CDR3 'QG' motif was associated with a particular HLA allele. The study compared the TCRbeta repertoires of patients with CD4+ T-cell large granular lymphocyte leukemia against those of healthy blood donors. Flow cytometry on FACSCanto II or FACSVerse showed that the purified fractions were more than 95% pure among lymphocytes. Results and caveats for the whole study, not just this receptor: Data were not HLA-matched; higher clonality in CD4+ versus CD8+ T-LGLL could reflect the relatively small sample size. Each patient's main leukemic clonotypes were private, but about 27% of these clonotypes showed up at low frequency in the non-leukemic repertoires of other patients. Compared with healthy CD4+ repertoires, CD4-sorted patient repertoires appeared more clonal, and this difference remained even after the putative leukemic clones were removed.

This clone has just one count. Its antigen remains unidentified. No much larger clone exists at a distance of one base, and base qualities are not known. The healthy controls were 37 blood donors, and the buffy coats of these donors were supplied by the Finnish Red Cross blood service. All TCR-sequenced material derived from peripheral blood: patient blood samples and healthy donor buffy coats. Ficoll-Hypaque gradient centrifugation was used to isolate peripheral blood mononuclear cells. For the healthy controls, CD4+ cells were obtained from buffy coats by magnetic purification. The Gentra Puregene Cell and Tissue kit was used to extract genomic DNA, and a Qubit 2.0 fluorometer was used to measure the amount of genomic DNA. The immunoSEQ assay at survey resolution was used to sequence TCRbeta rearrangements from genomic DNA. From the authors' description of their analysis: In the TCR sequencing data, the lowest productive clonotype frequency that could be detected was 2.59 x 10-5. Only productive TCRbeta rearrangements, meaning sequences that were complete and in-frame, were kept for the analyses. The clonality of each sample was calculated as Simpson clonality in the immunoSEQ Analyzer version 3.0. Clones were binned by frequency as very rare, small, medium, large (1-20%) or hyperexpanded (>20%). Generation probabilities were estimated with OLGA 1.2.3, V-gene circos plots were made with VDJtools, specificities were looked up in VDJdb, and CDR3 motifs were identified with GLIPH. TCRdb took over this immuneACCESS table, retaining in-frame rearrangements with V and J assigned. Such tables are incomplete; in checked studies, under half of the missing clones stem from an unresolved V gene, and the remainder is unexplained. V and J calls and clone size come straight from that table; D and trimming were deduced from the DNA. Present in this sample are about 30,000 clones, about 77% of which were seen just once. Jointly, the top ten make up approximately 2% of the sample.

Sequencing was performed on CD4+ T cells from blood buffy coats. The TCR originated in a human donor in good health.

The CDR3 amino acid sequence is: CASSRQGGFTEAFF. The DNA reads TGTGCCAGCTCCCGACAGGGTGGGTTCACTGAAGCTTTCTTT. The chain couples TRBV18 to TRBJ1-1; 7 central nucleotides agree with TRBD1. The CDR3 measures 14 amino acids from cysteine to phenylalanine. Only the CDR3 part of the read is kept: 42 bases, read in frame from the first base. CDR1 and CDR2 (KGHSH, LQKENI) derive from the germline V gene. V and J are trimmed by 6 bases and 4 bases, and the gene matches miss 8 bases of the junction.